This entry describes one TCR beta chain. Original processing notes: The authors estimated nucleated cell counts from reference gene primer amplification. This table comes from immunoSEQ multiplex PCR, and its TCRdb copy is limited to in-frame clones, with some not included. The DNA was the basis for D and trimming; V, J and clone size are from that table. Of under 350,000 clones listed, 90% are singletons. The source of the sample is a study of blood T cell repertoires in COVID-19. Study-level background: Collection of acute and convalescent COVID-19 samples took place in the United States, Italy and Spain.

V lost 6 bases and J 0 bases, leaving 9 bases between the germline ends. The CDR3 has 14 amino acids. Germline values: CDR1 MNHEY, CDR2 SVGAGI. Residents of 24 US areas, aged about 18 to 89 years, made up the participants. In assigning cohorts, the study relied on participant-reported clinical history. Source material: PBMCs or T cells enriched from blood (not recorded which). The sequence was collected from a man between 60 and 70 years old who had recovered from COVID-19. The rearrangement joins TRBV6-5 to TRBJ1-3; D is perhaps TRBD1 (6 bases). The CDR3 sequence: CASSQGYSGNTIYF. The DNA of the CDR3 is TGTGCCAGCAGCCAGGGGTACTCTGGAAACACCATATATTTT.